This TCR beta chain was identified in a study of cytomegalovirus exposure and HLA in healthy donors. Germline CDR1 and CDR2: SGHDN and FVKESK. This CDR3 is built from 15 residues. Deletions cut 4 bases from V and 1 base from J, with 11 bases between. Comments on this clone: Its antigen is not identified.

Primers for the PCR totalled 60 Vbeta and 13 Jbeta. Sequenced by immunoSEQ multiplex PCR; TCRdb stores in-frame clones only, minus some. The profile shows approximately 190,000 clones, around 80% of them singletons. Findings of the study overall: A later analysis found common viral pathogens apparently linked to several of the most significant clusters. Among CMV-associated TCR beta chains, most appeared HLA-restricted in a later analysis. Reportedly, HLA-A and HLA-B alleles of most subjects were accurately predicted from TCR beta. CMV antigen specificity of three CMV-associated chains was confirmed in vitro.

The sequence derives from a woman between 18 and 30 years old in good health and CMV-seronegative. Sequenced material: PBMCs. The chain is built from TRBV14 and TRBJ1-5; maybe TRBD1 (5 bases). As DNA, the CDR3 is TGTGCCAGCAGCCTCCGGACACCCAGCAATCAGCCCCAGCATTTT. It yields the protein CASSLRTPSNQPQHF.